This T cell receptor (beta chain) was observed in a study of shared clonotypes between healthy human individuals. General observations from the study: Clonotype sharing among donors was expected to depend on sequencing depth. Sorted-subset sequencing, rarefaction showed, was incomplete despite large depth.

Subsets obtained from CD4+ cells comprised CD45RA+ naive and CD45RA-negative memory cells. About this clone: Its specificity is unknown.

The CDR3 totals 12 residues. The V gene lost 1 base and the J gene lost 9 bases, with 9 bases spanning the gap. The germline CDR1 and CDR2 sequences are SEHNR and FQNEAQ (reference sequence). Once extracted for a subset, genomic DNA was divided evenly among several immunoSEQ plates. TCRdb's copy holds only in-frame clones and misses some; the assay was immunoSEQ multiplex PCR. Of 2 million to 2.5 million clones detected, 95% appear once; the ten largest clones hold 0.1% to 0.15%. The sample consisted of naive CD4+ T cells sorted from blood. Subset noted: CD45RA+ positively selected. This TCR was sampled from a man between 18 and 35 years old in good health. The rearrangement joins TRBV7-9 to TRBJ2-5; no clear D gene. The CDR3 spells CASSLEKPPQYF. DNA of the CDR3: TGTGCCAGCAGCTTAGAAAAGCCCCCCCAGTACTTC. The full variable domain, with the rest looked up from reference TRBV7-9 and TRBJ2-5, is DTGVSQNPRHKITKRGQNVTFRCDPISEHNRLYWYRQTLGQGPEFLTYFQNEAQLEKSRLLSDRFSAERPKGSFSTLEIQRTEQGDSAMYLCASSLEKPPQYFGPGTRLLVL.